What follows describes a single T cell receptor beta chain. Its antigen is not known. Following autologous stem cell transplantation, relapse occurred in every patient, and exposure to brentuximab vedotin varied. The data were taken from a study of PD-1 blockade in classical Hodgkin lymphoma. Produced via immunoSEQ multiplex PCR; TCRdb's table is partial and in-frame only. Of more than 20,000 clones listed, around 69% are singletons. The germline gives CDR1 SGHRS, CDR2 YFSETQ. There are 13 residues in the CDR3. V lost 0 bases and J 1 base, leaving 5 bases between the germline ends. Notes on the study in general: Lower baseline TCR diversity was reported for newly diagnosed patients than for healthy donors.

This clonotype was sampled from a human donor with classical Hodgkin lymphoma. Sequenced here: peripheral blood mononuclear cells (PBMCs), sampled before the second cycle of nivolumab. V is TRBV5-1 and J is TRBJ2-7; D remains unclear. The CDR3 nucleotides are TGCGCCAGCAGCTTGGAAGGGTCCTACGAGCAGTACTTC. It encodes CASSLEGSYEQYF.